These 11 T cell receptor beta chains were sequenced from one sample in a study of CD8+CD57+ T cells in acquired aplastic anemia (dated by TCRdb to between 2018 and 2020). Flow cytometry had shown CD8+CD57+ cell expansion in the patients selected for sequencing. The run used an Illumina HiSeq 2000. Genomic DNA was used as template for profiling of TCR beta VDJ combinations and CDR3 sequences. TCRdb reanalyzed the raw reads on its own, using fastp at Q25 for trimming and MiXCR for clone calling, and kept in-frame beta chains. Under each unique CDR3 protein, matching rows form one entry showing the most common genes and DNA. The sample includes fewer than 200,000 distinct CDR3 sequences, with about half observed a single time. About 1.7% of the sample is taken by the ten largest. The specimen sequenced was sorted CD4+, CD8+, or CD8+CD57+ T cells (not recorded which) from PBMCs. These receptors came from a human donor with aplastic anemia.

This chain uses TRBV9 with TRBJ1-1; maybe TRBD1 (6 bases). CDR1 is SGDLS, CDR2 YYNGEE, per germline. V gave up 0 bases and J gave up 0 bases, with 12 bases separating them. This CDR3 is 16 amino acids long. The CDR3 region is CASSVAAGGMNTEAFF. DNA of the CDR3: TGTGCCAGCAGCGTAGCTGCGGGGGGCATGAACACTGAAGCTTTCTTT.

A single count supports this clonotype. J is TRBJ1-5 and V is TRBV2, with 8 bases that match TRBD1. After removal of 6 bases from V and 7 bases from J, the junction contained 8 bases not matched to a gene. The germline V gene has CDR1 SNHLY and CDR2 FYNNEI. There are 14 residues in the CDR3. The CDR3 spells CASRDTGGGQPQHF. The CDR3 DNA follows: TGTGCCAGCAGGGATACAGGGGGAGGCCAGCCCCAGCATTTT.

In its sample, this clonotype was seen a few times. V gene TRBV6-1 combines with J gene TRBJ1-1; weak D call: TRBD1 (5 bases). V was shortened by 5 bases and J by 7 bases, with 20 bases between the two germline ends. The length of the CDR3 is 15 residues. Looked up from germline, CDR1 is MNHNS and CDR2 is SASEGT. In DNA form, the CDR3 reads TGTGCCAGCAGTAACCCCGGGACGGCCCGCGGTGAAGCTTTCTTT. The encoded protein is CASSNPGTARGEAFF.

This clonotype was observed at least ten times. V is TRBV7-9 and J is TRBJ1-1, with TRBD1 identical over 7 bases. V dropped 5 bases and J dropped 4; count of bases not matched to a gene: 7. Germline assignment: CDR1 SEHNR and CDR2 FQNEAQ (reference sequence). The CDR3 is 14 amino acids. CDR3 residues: CASSRDREVTEAFF. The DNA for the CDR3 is TGTGCCAGCAGCCGCGACAGGGAGGTCACTGAAGCTTTCTTT. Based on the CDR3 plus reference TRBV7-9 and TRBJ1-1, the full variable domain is DTGVSQNPRHKITKRGQNVTFRCDPISEHNRLYWYRQTLGQGPEFLTYFQNEAQLEKSRLLSDRFSAERPKGSFSTLEIQRTEQGDSAMYLCASSRDREVTEAFFGQGTRLTVV.

CDR3 sequence reads: CASSTYEKLFF. For the CDR3, the DNA is TGTGCCAGTAGTACATACGAAAAACTGTTTTTT. This chain links TRBV19 with TRBJ1-4; D uncertain. Germline V gives CDR1 LNHDA, CDR2 SQIVND (reference sequence). The CDR3 has 11 residues. Trimming removed 4 bases from V and 8 bases from J, with 5 bases in between.

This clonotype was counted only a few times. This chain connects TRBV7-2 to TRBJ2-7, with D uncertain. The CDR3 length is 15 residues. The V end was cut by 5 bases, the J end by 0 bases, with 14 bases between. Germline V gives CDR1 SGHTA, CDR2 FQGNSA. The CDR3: CASSRRRGNSYEQYF. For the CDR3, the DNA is TGTGCCAGCAGCCGGCGGCGCGGAAACTCCTACGAGCAGTACTTC.

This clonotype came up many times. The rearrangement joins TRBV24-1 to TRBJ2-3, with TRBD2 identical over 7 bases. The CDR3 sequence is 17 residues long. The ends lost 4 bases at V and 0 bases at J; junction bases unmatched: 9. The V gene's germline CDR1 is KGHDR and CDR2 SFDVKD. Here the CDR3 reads CATSDFLSSGSTDTQYF. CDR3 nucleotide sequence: TGTGCCACCAGTGACTTCCTCTCTAGCGGAAGCACAGATACGCAGTATTTT.

The CDR3 loop is CASSLGFGAVRPEQYF. CDR3 nucleotides: TGTGCCAGCAGCTTGGGGTTCGGGGCAGTACGGCCAGAGCAGTACTTC. The genes are TRBV5-6 and TRBJ2-7; D may correspond to TRBD1 or TRBD2 (5 bases each). Trimming shortened V by 0 bases and J by 7 bases, and 20 bases separated the two germline ends. The CDR3 is 16 amino acids. CDR1 and CDR2 from the germline V gene are SGHDT and YYEEEE.

DNA of the CDR3: TGTGCCAGCAGCTGGCCAGGGGAGCAGTACTTC. It specifies CASSWPGEQYF. V and J are TRBV5-5 and TRBJ2-7, with TRBD1 as a possible D gene (5 bases). The CDR3 loop spans 11 amino acids. Germline CDR1 reads SGHKS; CDR2 reads YYEKEE (reference sequence). V lost 3 bases to trimming and J lost 7 bases, with 8 bases between them.

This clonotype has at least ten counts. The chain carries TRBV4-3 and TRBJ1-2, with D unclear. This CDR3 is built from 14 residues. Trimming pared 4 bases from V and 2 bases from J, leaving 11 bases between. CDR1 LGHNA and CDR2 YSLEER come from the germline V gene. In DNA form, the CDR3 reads TGCGCCAGCAGCCGAACTGATAGAAACTATGGCTACACCTTC. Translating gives CASSRTDRNYGYTF.

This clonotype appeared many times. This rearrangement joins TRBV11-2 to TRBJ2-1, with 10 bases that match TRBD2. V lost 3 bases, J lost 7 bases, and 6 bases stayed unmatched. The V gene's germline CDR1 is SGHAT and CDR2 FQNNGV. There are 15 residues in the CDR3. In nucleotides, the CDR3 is TGTGCCAGCAGCTTTTCCAGCGGGGGGGCGAATGAGCAGTTCTTC. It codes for CASSFSSGGANEQFF.